This T cell receptor (beta chain) was sequenced in a study of cytomegalovirus exposure and HLA in healthy donors. Background on the study: In an early release, HLA-typed donors contributed some 88 million unique TCR sequences.

V was clipped by 7 bases and J by 10 bases; unmatched bases: 12. The CDR3 length is 15 residues. From germline, CDR1 is LGHNT and CDR2 FRNRAP. Use of 60 Vbeta and 13 Jbeta primers characterized the PCR. Authors' data handling: Later analysis identified some 80 million unique TCR beta chains, 9 million to 12 million shared. Method: immunoSEQ multiplex PCR; TCRdb's copy keeps in-frame clones and lacks some. V, J and clone size are those of that table, while D and trimming were read from the DNA. Of 80,000 to 100,000 clones listed, roughly 76% are singletons. The chain links TRBV12-5 to TRBJ2-1; 11 nucleotides align to TRBD2. Source material: PBMCs. The clonotype comes from a man in his forties or fifties in good health and CMV-seronegative. The CDR3 DNA reads TGTGCTAGTGCCGTAATGGCTAGCGGGGGGTGGGAGCAGTTCTTC. This gives the protein CASAVMASGGWEQFF.